One sample yielded the 26 T cell receptor beta chains listed below, sequenced in a study of T cells in Graves' hyperthyroidism and ophthalmopathy. Amplification targeted TCR beta CDR3 regions from RNA transcripts. HTBI primers were used for first-round RT-PCR of the TCR CDR3. TCRdb processed the multiplex PCR reads anew with MiXCR; each CDR3 protein has one entry. The data contain some 270,000 distinct CDR3 sequences, about 24% of them singletons. Sequenced: blood. The receptors here all came from a woman aged 40 to 50 with Graves' ophthalmopathy.

This clonotype was counted a single time. The V call is TRBV12-3 or TRBV12-4, the J call TRBJ2-5; no firm D call. The CDR3 consists of 12 residues. Between the trimmed V and J ends, which lost 7 bases and 3 bases, there was a span of 9 bases. The CDR3 bases are TGTGCCAGCAAAACAGCTGAAGAGACCCAGTACTTC. Protein product: CASKTAEETQYF.

This chain uses TRBV15 with TRBJ2-2; the D gene could be TRBD1 or TRBD2 (5 bases each). Trimming pared 3 bases from V and 4 bases from J, leaving 15 bases between. The CDR3 contains 16 residues. Germline-derived CDR1 and CDR2 are LNHNV and YYDKDF (reference sequence). CDR3 region: CATSRPGTGRTGELFF. In DNA form, the CDR3 reads TGTGCCACCAGCAGGCCCGGGACCGGACGCACCGGGGAGCTGTTTTTT.

This clonotype has at least ten counts. CDR3 amino acids: CASSIGTANTGELFF. CDR3 DNA: TGCGCCAGCAGCATAGGGACGGCCAACACCGGGGAGCTGTTTTTT. The chain links TRBV5-1 to TRBJ2-2; D may match TRBD1 or TRBD2 (5 bases each). CDR3 length equals 15 residues. Germline V gives CDR1 SGHRS, CDR2 YFSETQ. V lost 4 bases and J lost 2, with 12 bases in between.

Ten or more counts support this clonotype. V is TRBV9 and J is TRBJ2-7; tentatively, D is TRBD1 or TRBD2 (5 bases each). The germline CDR1 and CDR2 sequences are SGDLS and YYNGEE. The V gene lost 4 bases and the J gene lost 2 bases, with 13 bases spanning the gap. This CDR3 is built from 14 residues. The DNA for the CDR3 is TGTGCCAGCAGCCCCAGTGGGGGAACCTACGAGCAGTACTTC. This sequence encodes CASSPSGGTYEQYF.

The sample holds a few counts of this clonotype. Just one base apart from a much larger clone, this may be a read error. V usage is TRBV19 and J usage is TRBJ2-7; D may be TRBD1 (6 bases). The CDR3 is 14 residues long. Germline CDR1 reads LNHDA; CDR2 reads SQIVND (reference sequence). Deletions cut 4 bases from V and 0 bases from J, with 10 bases between. This CDR3 is CASSSRDNSYEQYF. The CDR3 coding sequence is TGTGCCAGTAGTAGCCGGGACAACTCCTACGAGCAGTACTTC.

The sample holds one count of this clonotype. The chain has TRBV6-5 and TRBJ2-7, with TRBD1 matching 9 bases. The germline V gene has CDR1 MNHEY and CDR2 SVGAGI. J was trimmed by 3 bases and V by 4 bases; bases with no gene match: 4. The CDR3 is made up of 14 amino acids. For the CDR3, the DNA is TGTGCCAGCAGTTCAGGACAGGGGTTCTACGAGCAGTACTTC. Amino acids: CASSSGQGFYEQYF.

This clonotype was found many times. The CDR3 DNA reads TGCGCCAGCAGCTTGGAGGTGGGCCGAGAGCAGTACTTC. Translated: CASSLEVGREQYF. The V call is TRBV5-1, the J call TRBJ2-7; D gene unclear. V lost 0 bases, J lost 7 bases, and 11 bases lay in between. CDR1 and CDR2 from the germline V gene are SGHRS and YFSETQ. The CDR3 length is 13 residues.

This clonotype has a count of ten or more. The rearrangement joins TRBV13 to TRBJ2-7; 7 nucleotides match TRBD1. The CDR3 spans 14 residues. Trimming cost V 1 base and J 5 bases; bases outside gene matches: 5. Looked up from germline, CDR1 is PRHDT and CDR2 is FYEKMQ (reference sequence). The CDR3 here is CASSLAGTVHEQYF. The CDR3 DNA reads as TGTGCCAGCAGCTTAGCGGGGACAGTCCACGAGCAGTACTTC.

In its sample, this clonotype was seen many times. J is TRBJ2-3 and V is TRBV7-2; no clear D gene. CDR1 SGHTA and CDR2 FQGNSA come from the germline V gene. CDR3 length equals 13 residues. V lost 1 base, J lost 2 bases, and 4 bases lay in between. CDR3 amino acids: CASSLGFTDTQYF. In DNA, the CDR3 is TGTGCCAGCAGCTTAGGCTTCACAGATACGCAGTATTTT.

This clonotype was detected only a few times. Mismatch with germline at one junction end may stem from a read error. The chain has TRBV5-1 and TRBJ2-7; D perhaps matches TRBD2 (5 bases). Germline V lookup: CDR1 SGHRS, CDR2 YFSETQ. The CDR3 totals 14 residues. The CDR3, as DNA: TGCGCCAGCATCTTGGGCGAGGGCTACGACGAGCAGTACTTC. It codes for CASILGEGYDEQYF.

This clonotype was observed at least ten times. This chain uses TRBV11-2 with TRBJ1-3; 8 bases map to TRBD1. Trimming took 5 bases from V and 2 from J; bases not matched to a gene: 5. Germline V lookup: CDR1 SGHAT, CDR2 FQNNGV. CDR3 length: 15 amino acids. In DNA, the CDR3 is TGTGCCAGCAGCGCGGACAGGGTAGCTGGAAACACCATATATTTT. Its translation: CASSADRVAGNTIYF.

This clonotype was detected many times. The chain employs TRBV29-1 and TRBJ1-1; D gene uncertain. The length of the CDR3 is 12 residues. Trimming cost V 7 bases and J 6 bases, with 15 bases left between them. CDR1 is SQVTM, CDR2 ANQGSEA, per germline. The CDR3 nucleotides are TGCAGCGCCTTAAGGGAGGACGCTGAAGCTTTCTTT. This translates into CSALREDAEAFF. The full variable domain, its missing parts supplied by reference TRBV29-1 and TRBJ1-1, is SAVISQKPSRDICQRGTSLTIQCQVDSQVTMMFWYRQQPGQSLTLIATANQGSEATYESGFVIDKFPISRPNLTFSTLTVSNMSPEDSSIYLCSALREDAEAFFGQGTRLTVV.

This clonotype was recorded many times. The chain employs TRBV5-1 and TRBJ2-2; a possible D gene is TRBD1 (7 bases). Trimming took off 4 bases at V and 2 bases at J, with 12 bases between the two ends. The CDR3 extends over 15 amino acids. Per the germline V gene, CDR1 is SGHRS and CDR2 is YFSETQ. CDR3 DNA sequence: TGCGCCAGCAGCGGGAGGACAGGAAACACCGGGGAGCTGTTTTTT. This translates into CASSGRTGNTGELFF. The full variable domain, with the rest looked up from reference TRBV5-1 and TRBJ2-2, is KAGVTQTPRYLIKTRGQQVTLSCSPISGHRSVSWYQQTPGQGLQFLFEYFSETQRNKGNFPGRFSGRQFSNSRSEMNVSTLELGDSALYLCASSGRTGNTGELFFGEGSRLTVL.

This clonotype was picked up many times. J is TRBJ1-5 and V is TRBV6-2 or TRBV6-3, with 8 bases aligning to TRBD1. With V trimmed by 6 bases and J by 6 bases, 7 bases remained unmatched. CDR1 MNHEY and CDR2 SVGEGT come from the germline V gene. The CDR3 has 14 amino acids. CDR3 bases: TGTGCCAGCAGAACTACAGGGGGAACTCAGCCCCAGCATTTT. Protein product: CASRTTGGTQPQHF.

This clonotype has ten or more counts. J is TRBJ1-5 and V is TRBV20-1, with D tentatively TRBD1 (5 bases). The germline V gene encodes CDR1 DFQATT and CDR2 SNEGSKA (reference sequence). V lost 3 bases to trimming and J lost 2 bases, with 11 bases between them. This CDR3 has 14 amino acids. CDR3 sequence reads: CSASRASRNQPQHF. Here the CDR3 DNA reads TGCAGTGCTAGCAGGGCATCGCGCAATCAGCCCCAGCATTTT.

CDR3 bases: TGCAGCGCGGACTCAGTCTACCCAGGCGGGGAGCTGTTTTTT. Amino acid sequence: CSADSVYPGGELFF. The rearrangement links TRBV20-1 to TRBJ2-2, with D possibly being TRBD2 (5 bases). The CDR3 has 14 amino acids. Germline assignment: CDR1 DFQATT and CDR2 SNEGSKA (reference sequence).

Comment on this clonotype: This could be a read error, since a much larger clone is one nucleotide away. J is TRBJ2-5 and V is TRBV11-1; D remains unclear. The ends were cut back, 3 bases at V and 2 bases at J, with 13 bases in the middle. The CDR3 consists of 15 residues. From germline, CDR1 is SGHAT and CDR2 FQDESV (reference sequence). The CDR3 region is CASSFHGPGQETQYF. CDR3 in DNA: TGTGCCAGCAGCTTCCATGGGCCAGGACAAGAGACCCAGTACTTC.

This clonotype was observed many times. This chain links TRBV28 with TRBJ2-2; the D gene is possibly TRBD2 (6 bases). Trimming stripped 3 bases from V and 7 bases from J, with 24 bases between. CDR3 size: 18 residues. Germline V gene data show CDR1 as MDHEN and CDR2 as SYDVKM. CDR3 amino acids: CASSFLGPGGIGIGELFF. DNA of the CDR3: TGTGCCAGCAGTTTTTTGGGACCAGGCGGGATCGGCATCGGGGAGCTGTTTTTT.

This clonotype showed up many times. The CDR3, as DNA: TGCGCCAGCAGTGATACTGGGACAGGGAGCTACGAGCAGTACTTC. This encodes CASSDTGTGSYEQYF. This sequence joins TRBV10-2 and TRBJ2-7, with 9 bases identical to TRBD1. Germline lookup yields CDR1 WSHSY and CDR2 SAAADI. The V segment lost 3 bases and the J segment 3 bases; nucleotides outside the gene matches: 6. CDR3 length: 15 amino acids.

This clonotype came up many times. The gene calls are TRBV7-9 and TRBJ2-2; D possibly corresponds to TRBD1 (6 bases). The CDR3 is made up of 15 amino acids. The V gene's germline CDR1 is SEHNR and CDR2 FQNEAQ (reference sequence). Trimming removed 1 base at V and 5 bases at J, with 11 bases between. CDR3 sequence: CASSLDTGRTGELFF. As DNA, the CDR3 is TGTGCCAGCAGCTTAGACACAGGGCGGACCGGGGAGCTGTTTTTT. Full variable domain (remainder filled in from reference TRBV7-9 and TRBJ2-2): DTGVSQNPRHKITKRGQNVTFRCDPISEHNRLYWYRQTLGQGPEFLTYFQNEAQLEKSRLLSDRFSAERPKGSFSTLEIQRTEQGDSAMYLCASSLDTGRTGELFFGEGSRLTVL.

This clonotype was seen just once. The V gene is TRBV11-2, the J gene TRBJ2-5; TRBD2 is a possible D gene (7 bases). The CDR3 spans 17 residues. Germline V gene lookup returns CDR1 SGHAT and CDR2 FQNNGV. The V end was cut by 1 base, the J end by 1 base, with 16 bases between. The CDR3 protein is CASSLVGGGLVQETQYF. The CDR3 nucleotides read TGTGCCAGCAGCTTAGTGGGGGGGGGCTTAGTCCAAGAGACCCAGTACTTC.

J is TRBJ1-6 and V is TRBV27; weak D call: TRBD1 (5 bases). Germline CDR1 reads MNHEY; CDR2 reads SMNVEV (reference sequence). V lost 4 bases and J 7 bases, leaving 17 bases between the germline ends. This CDR3 spans 16 amino acids. In nucleotides, the CDR3 is TGTGCCAGCAGTTCCTCCACCGGGACGGCCAATTCACCCCTCCACTTT. This gives the protein CASSSSTGTANSPLHF.

This clonotype was counted ten times or more. The chain carries TRBV28 and TRBJ2-2, with TRBD2 matching 7 bases. Germline V gene sequence: CDR1 MDHEN, CDR2 SYDVKM. Trimming removed 3 bases from V and 6 bases from J; junction bases left unmatched: 7. This CDR3 has 15 residues. The CDR3 loop is CASSLPSGIPGELFF. The CDR3 coding sequence is TGTGCCAGCAGTTTGCCCAGCGGGATCCCCGGGGAGCTGTTTTTT.

This clonotype was detected many times. V usage is TRBV10-2 and J usage is TRBJ1-1, with 12 nucleotides matching TRBD1. After removal of 6 bases from V and 0 bases from J, the junction contained 5 bases not matched to a gene. CDR1 and CDR2 (germline): WSHSY, SAAADI. The CDR3 loop spans 16 amino acids. The chain's CDR3 is CASSDRDRGLNTEAFF. The CDR3 DNA sequence: TGCGCCAGCAGCGACCGGGACAGGGGGCTGAACACTGAAGCTTTCTTT.

This clonotype came up many times. This chain uses TRBV7-2 with TRBJ1-1, with a possible D match to TRBD1 (5 bases). The CDR3 runs to 14 residues. The V gene lost 5 bases and the J gene lost 1 base, with 11 bases spanning the gap. CDR1 is SGHTA and CDR2 is FQGNSA in the germline V gene. This chain's CDR3 is CASSQFQGNTEAFF. The CDR3 DNA reads TGTGCCAGCAGCCAATTTCAGGGGAACACTGAAGCTTTCTTT.

The sample holds many counts of this clonotype. The chain is built from TRBV28 and TRBJ2-7; 9 bases are shared with TRBD1. The length of the CDR3 is 15 residues. Germline V CDR1 and CDR2: MDHEN, SYDVKM. V dropped 4 bases and J dropped 2; count of bases not matched to a gene: 6. The CDR3 sequence: CASSWSGTGTYEQYF. The CDR3 DNA sequence: TGTGCCAGCAGTTGGTCCGGGACAGGGACCTACGAGCAGTACTTC.